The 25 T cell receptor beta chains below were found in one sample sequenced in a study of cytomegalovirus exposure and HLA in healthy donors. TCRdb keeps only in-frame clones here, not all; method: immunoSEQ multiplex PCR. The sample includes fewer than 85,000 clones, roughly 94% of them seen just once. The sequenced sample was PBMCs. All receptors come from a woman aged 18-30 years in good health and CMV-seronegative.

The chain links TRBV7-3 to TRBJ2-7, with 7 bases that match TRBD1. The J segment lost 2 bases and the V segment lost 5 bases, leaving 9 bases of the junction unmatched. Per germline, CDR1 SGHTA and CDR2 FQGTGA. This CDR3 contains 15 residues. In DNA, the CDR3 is TGTGCCAGCAGCCTCCAACCGGGACAGCCCTACGAGCAGTACTTC. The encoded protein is CASSLQPGQPYEQYF.

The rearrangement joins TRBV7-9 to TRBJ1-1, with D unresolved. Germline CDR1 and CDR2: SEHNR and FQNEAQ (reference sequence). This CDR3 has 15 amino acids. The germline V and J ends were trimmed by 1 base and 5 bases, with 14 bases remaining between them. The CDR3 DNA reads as TGTGCCAGCAGCTTAGATAAGGGCCGGGGTACTGAAGCTTTCTTT. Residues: CASSLDKGRGTEAFF.

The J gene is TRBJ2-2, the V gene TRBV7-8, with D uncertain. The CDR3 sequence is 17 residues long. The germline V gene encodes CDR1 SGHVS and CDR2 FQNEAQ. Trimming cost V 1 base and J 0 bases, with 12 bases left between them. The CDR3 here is CASSLGLAEANTGELFF. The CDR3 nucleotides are TGTGCCAGCAGCTTAGGATTGGCTGAAGCGAACACCGGGGAGCTGTTTTTT. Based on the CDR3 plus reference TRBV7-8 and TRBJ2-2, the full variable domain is GAGVSQSPRYKVAKRGQDVALRCDPISGHVSLFWYQQALGQGPEFLTYFQNEAQLDKSGLPSDRFFAERPEGSVSTLKIQRTQQEDSAVYLCASSLGLAEANTGELFFGEGSRLTVL.

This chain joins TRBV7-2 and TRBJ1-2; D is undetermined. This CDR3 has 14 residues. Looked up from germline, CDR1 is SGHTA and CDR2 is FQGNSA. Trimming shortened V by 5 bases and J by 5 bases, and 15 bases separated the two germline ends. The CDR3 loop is CASSPRGKGYGYTF. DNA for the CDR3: TGTGCCAGCAGCCCGAGAGGGAAGGGTTATGGCTACACCTTC.

The CDR3 nucleotides read TGTGCCAGCTCACCTATTGGTGCGGAGTCTGGAAACACCATATATTTT. Amino acid sequence: CASSPIGAESGNTIYF. V usage is TRBV18 and J usage is TRBJ1-3; no definite D call. This CDR3 is built from 16 residues. CDR1 and CDR2 from the germline V gene are KGHSH and LQKENI. The ends were cut back, 3 bases at V and 1 base at J, with 13 bases in the middle.

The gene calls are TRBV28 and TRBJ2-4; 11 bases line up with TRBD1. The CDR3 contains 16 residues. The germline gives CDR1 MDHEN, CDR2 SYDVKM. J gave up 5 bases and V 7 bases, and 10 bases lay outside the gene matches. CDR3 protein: CASKEAGTGGENIQYF. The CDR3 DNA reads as TGTGCCAGCAAAGAAGCCGGGACAGGGGGGGAAAACATTCAGTACTTC.

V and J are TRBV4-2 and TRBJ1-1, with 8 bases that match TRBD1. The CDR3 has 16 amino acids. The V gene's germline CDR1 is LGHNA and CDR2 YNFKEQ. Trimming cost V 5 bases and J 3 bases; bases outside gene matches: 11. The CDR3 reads CASSIQHRGSDTEAFF. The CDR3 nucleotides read TGTGCCAGCAGCATCCAACACAGGGGGTCCGACACTGAAGCTTTCTTT.

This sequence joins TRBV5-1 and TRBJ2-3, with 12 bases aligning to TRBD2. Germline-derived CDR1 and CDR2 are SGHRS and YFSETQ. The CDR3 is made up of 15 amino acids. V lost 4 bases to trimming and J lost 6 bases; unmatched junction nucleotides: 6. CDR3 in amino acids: CASSPRTSGADTQYF. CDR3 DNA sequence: TGCGCCAGCAGCCCCCGGACTAGCGGGGCGGATACGCAGTATTTT.

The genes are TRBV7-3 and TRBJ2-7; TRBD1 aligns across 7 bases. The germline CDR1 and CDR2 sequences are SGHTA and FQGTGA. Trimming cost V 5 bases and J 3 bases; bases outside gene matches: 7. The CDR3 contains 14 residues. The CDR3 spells CASSQGEGVYEQYF. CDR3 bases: TGTGCCAGCAGCCAGGGGGAAGGTGTCTACGAGCAGTACTTC.

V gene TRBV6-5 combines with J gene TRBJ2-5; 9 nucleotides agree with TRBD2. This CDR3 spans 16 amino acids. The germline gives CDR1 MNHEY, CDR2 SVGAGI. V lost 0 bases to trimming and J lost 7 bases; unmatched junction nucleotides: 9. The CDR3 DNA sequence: TGTGCCAGCAGTTACTCTGGCGGGGGGGCTCGCGGGACCCAGTACTTC. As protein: CASSYSGGGARGTQYF.

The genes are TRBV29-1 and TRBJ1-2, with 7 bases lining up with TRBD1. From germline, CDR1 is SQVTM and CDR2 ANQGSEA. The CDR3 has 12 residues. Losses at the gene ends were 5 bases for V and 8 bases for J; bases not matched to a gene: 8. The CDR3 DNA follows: TGCAGCGTTCTGACAGGGAAGGAGGGCTACACCTTC. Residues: CSVLTGKEGYTF.

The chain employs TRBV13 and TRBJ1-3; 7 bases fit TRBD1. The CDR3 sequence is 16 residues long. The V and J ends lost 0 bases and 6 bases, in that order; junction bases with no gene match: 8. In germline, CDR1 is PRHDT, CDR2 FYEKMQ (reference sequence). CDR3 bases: TGTGCCAGCAGCTTAGGACGGGACAGAGCCGTAAACACCATATATTTT. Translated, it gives CASSLGRDRAVNTIYF.

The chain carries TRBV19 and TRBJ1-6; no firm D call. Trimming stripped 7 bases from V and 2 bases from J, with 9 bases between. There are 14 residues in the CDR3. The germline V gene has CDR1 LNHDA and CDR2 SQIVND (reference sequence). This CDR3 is CASNAGTYNSPLHF. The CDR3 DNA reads TGTGCCAGTAACGCGGGCACCTATAATTCACCCCTCCACTTT.

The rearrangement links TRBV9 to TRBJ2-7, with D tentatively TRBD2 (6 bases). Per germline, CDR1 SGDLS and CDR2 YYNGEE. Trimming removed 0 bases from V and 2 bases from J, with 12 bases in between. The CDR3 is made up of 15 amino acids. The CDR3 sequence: CASSVGAGLPYEQYF. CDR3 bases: TGTGCCAGCAGCGTAGGGGCGGGGCTCCCCTACGAGCAGTACTTC.

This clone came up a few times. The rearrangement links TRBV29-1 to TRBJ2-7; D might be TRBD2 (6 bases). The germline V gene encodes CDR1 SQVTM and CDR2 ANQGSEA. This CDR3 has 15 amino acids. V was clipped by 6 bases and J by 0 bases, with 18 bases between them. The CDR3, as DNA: TGCAGCGTCTGGGAGGCGGGACGATCCTCCTACGAGCAGTACTTC. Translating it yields CSVWEAGRSSYEQYF.

CDR3 region: CASSPRPLAGGRNEQFF. In nucleotides, the CDR3 is TGTGCCAGCAGCCCTAGGCCCTTAGCGGGGGGGCGCAATGAGCAGTTCTTC. The chain links TRBV7-3 to TRBJ2-1, with TRBD2 matching over 11 bases. This CDR3 is 17 amino acids long. CDR1 is SGHTA, CDR2 FQGTGA, per germline. The V and J ends lost 5 bases and 6 bases, in that order; junction bases with no gene match: 12.

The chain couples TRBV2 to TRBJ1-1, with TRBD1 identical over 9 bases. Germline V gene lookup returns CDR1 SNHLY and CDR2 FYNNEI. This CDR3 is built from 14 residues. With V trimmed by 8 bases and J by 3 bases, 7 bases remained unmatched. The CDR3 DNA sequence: TGTGCCAGCTGCATAGACAGGGGGTACACTGAAGCTTTCTTT. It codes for CASCIDRGYTEAFF.

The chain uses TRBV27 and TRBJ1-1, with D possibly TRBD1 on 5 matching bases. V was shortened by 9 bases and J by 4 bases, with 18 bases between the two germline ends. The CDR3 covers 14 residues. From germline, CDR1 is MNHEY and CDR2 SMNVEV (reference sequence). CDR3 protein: CASKFSRATTEAFF. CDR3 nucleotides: TGTGCCAGTAAGTTTTCCAGGGCGACCACTGAAGCTTTCTTT.

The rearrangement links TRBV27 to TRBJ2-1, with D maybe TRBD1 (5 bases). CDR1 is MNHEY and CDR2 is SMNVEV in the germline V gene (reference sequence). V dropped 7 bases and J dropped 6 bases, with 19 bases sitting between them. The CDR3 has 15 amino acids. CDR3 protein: CASTTFQGYGNEQFF. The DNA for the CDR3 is TGTGCCAGCACAACATTCCAGGGATATGGCAATGAGCAGTTCTTC.

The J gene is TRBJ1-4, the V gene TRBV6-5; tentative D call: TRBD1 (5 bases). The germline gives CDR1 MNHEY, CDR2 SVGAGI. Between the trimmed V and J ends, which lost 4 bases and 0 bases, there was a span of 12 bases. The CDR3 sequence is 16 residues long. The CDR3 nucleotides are TGTGCCAGCAGTTCACGCAGGGTTGCAACTAATGAAAAACTGTTTTTT. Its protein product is CASSSRRVATNEKLFF.

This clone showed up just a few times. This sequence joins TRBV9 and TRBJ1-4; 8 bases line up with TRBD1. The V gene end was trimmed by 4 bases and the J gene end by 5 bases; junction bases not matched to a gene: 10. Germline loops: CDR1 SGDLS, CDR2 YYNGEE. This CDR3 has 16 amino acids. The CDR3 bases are TGTGCCAGCAGCCCCAGAAGTCGACAGGGGAATGAAAAACTGTTTTTT. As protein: CASSPRSRQGNEKLFF.

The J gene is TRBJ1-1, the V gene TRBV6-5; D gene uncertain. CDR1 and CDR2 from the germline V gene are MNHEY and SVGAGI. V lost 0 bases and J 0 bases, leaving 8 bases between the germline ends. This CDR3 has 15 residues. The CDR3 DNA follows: TGTGCCAGCAGTTACTCGGAGCTAATGAACACTGAAGCTTTCTTT. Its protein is CASSYSELMNTEAFF.

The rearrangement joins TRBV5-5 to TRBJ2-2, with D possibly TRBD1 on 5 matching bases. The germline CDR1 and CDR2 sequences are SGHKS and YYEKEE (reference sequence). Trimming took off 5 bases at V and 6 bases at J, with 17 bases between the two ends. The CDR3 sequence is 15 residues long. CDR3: CASSLVQGVSGELFF. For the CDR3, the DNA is TGTGCCAGCAGTCTTGTGCAGGGCGTGTCCGGGGAGCTGTTTTTT. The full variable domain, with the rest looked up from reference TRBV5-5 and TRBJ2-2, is DAGVTQSPTHLIKTRGQQVTLRCSPISGHKSVSWYQQVLGQGPQFIFQYYEKEERGRGNFPDRFSARQFPNYSSELNVNALLLGDSALYLCASSLVQGVSGELFFGEGSRLTVL.

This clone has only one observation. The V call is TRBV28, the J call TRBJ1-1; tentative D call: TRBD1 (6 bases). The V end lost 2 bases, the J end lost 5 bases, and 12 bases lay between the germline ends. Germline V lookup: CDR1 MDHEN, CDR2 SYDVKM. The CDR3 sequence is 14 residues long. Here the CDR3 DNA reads TGTGCCAGCAGTTTAGCAGGGGCGCGTACTGAAGCTTTCTTT. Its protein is CASSLAGARTEAFF.

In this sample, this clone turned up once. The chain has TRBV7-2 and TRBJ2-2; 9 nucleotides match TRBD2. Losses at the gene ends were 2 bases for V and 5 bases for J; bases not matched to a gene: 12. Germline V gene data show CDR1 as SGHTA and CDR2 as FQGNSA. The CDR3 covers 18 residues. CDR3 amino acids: CASSLTALGLAGTGELFF. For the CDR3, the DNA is TGTGCCAGCAGCTTAACGGCACTCGGGCTAGCGGGGACCGGGGAGCTGTTTTTT.